Presented here are 5 T cell receptor beta chains from one specimen sequenced in a study of T cell changes during pregnancy in multiple sclerosis. Sequencing was performed with immunoSEQ multiplex PCR; in TCRdb, only in-frame clones are kept and a portion is missing. The table has about 93,000 clones, almost 95% seen once. The material was peripheral blood, obtained after pregnancy. The receptors derive from a female donor with multiple sclerosis, enrolled in a pregnancy study.

The chain carries TRBV6-5 and TRBJ2-1; D may be TRBD2 (5 bases). CDR3 length equals 12 residues. Germline CDR1 is MNHEY and CDR2 is SVGAGI. V lost 9 bases and J lost 7, with 13 bases in between. The CDR3 DNA reads TGTGCCAGTGGACTTAGTGTGAATGAGCAGTTCTTC. It yields the protein CASGLSVNEQFF.

This chain connects TRBV7-9 to TRBJ2-7, with TRBD1 matching over 7 bases. In germline, CDR1 is SEHNR, CDR2 FQNEAQ (reference sequence). This CDR3 spans 13 amino acids. With 8 bases clipped from V and 7 bases from J, the junction kept 11 bases outside the gene matches. CDR3 nucleotide sequence: TGTGCCAGCCGGGACAGAGCGAGAGAGGAGCAGTACTTC. Residues: CASRDRAREEQYF. Variable domain in full (rest from reference TRBV7-9 and TRBJ2-7): DTGVSQNPRHKITKRGQNVTFRCDPISEHNRLYWYRQTLGQGPEFLTYFQNEAQLEKSRLLSDRFSAERPKGSFSTLEIQRTEQGDSAMYLCASRDRAREEQYFGPGTRLTVT.

Only a few counts were recorded for this clone. The chain links TRBV29-1 to TRBJ1-4; 7 positions agree with TRBD1. The CDR3 covers 14 residues. V was pared by 4 bases and J by 8 bases, with 10 bases of the junction left unmatched. Germline V lookup: CDR1 SQVTM, CDR2 ANQGSEA. The CDR3 spells CSVVKEGADEKLFF. CDR3 DNA sequence: TGCAGCGTTGTAAAGGAGGGGGCCGACGAAAAACTGTTTTTT.

The chain joins TRBV29-1 to TRBJ2-1, with D unresolved. V dropped 5 bases and J dropped 6 bases, with 8 bases sitting between them. This CDR3 has 11 residues. Germline loops: CDR1 SQVTM, CDR2 ANQGSEA. Written as DNA, the CDR3 is TGCAGCGTTCGGGTCAGCAATGAGCAGTTCTTC. This gives the protein CSVRVSNEQFF.

The V call is TRBV7-9, the J call TRBJ1-1; 7 positions agree with TRBD1. The CDR3 sequence is 15 residues long. The trim removed 5 bases at V and 3 bases at J, leaving 9 bases unmatched. Germline V gene data show CDR1 as SEHNR and CDR2 as FQNEAQ (reference sequence). CDR3 in amino acids: CASSPPRDSHTEAFF. The CDR3 coding sequence is TGTGCCAGCAGCCCACCCAGGGACAGTCACACTGAAGCTTTCTTT. Combining the CDR3 with reference TRBV7-9 and TRBJ1-1 gives the whole variable domain DTGVSQNPRHKITKRGQNVTFRCDPISEHNRLYWYRQTLGQGPEFLTYFQNEAQLEKSRLLSDRFSAERPKGSFSTLEIQRTEQGDSAMYLCASSPPRDSHTEAFFGQGTRLTVV.